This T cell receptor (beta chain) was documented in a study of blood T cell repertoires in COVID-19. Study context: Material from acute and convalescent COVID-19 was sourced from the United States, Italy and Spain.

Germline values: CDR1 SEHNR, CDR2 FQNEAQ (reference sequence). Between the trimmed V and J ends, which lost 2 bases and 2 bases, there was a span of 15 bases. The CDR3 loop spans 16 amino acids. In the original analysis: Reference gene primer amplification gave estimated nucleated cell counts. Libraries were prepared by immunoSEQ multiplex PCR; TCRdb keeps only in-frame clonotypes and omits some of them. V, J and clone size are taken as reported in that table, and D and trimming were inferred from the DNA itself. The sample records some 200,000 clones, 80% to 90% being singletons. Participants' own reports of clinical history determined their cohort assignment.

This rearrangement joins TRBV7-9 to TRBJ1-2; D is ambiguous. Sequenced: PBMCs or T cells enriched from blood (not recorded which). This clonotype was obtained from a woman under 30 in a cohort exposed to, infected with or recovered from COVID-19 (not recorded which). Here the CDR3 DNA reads TGTGCCAGCAGCTTAATTTCTCTTGGAGTGAACTATGGCTACACCTTC. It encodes CASSLISLGVNYGYTF.